This T cell receptor beta chain was observed in a study of T cells in localized non-small cell lung cancer. With regard to this clone: Its antigen is unknown.

Some clones are missing from TCRdb's copy, which holds only in-frame ones; the method was immunoSEQ multiplex PCR. The sample contains 40,000 to 55,000 clones, 65% to 90% of which appear only once. CDR3 length: 14 residues. V lost 3 bases to trimming and J lost 0 bases, with 6 bases between them. Per the germline V gene, CDR1 is SGHAT and CDR2 is FQNNGV. Overall study findings and caveats: A raised T cell density in blood coincided with lengthier overall survival. In adjacent lung appeared a median around 57 of the top 100 tumor clones.

This sequence joins TRBV11-2 and TRBJ2-1, with D uncertain. The receptor's source is a man between 40 and 75 years old with stage III lung adenocarcinoma. The starting material was peripheral blood mononuclear cells, obtained before any cancer treatment. CDR3 in amino acids: CASSFLSSYNEQFF. CDR3 in DNA: TGTGCCAGCAGCTTCCTAAGCTCCTACAATGAGCAGTTCTTC. Supplemented by reference TRBV11-2 and TRBJ2-1, the full variable domain reads EAGVAQSPRYKIIEKRQSVAFWCNPISGHATLYWYQQILGQGPKLLIQFQNNGVVDDSQLPKDRFSAERLKGVDSTLKIQPAKLEDSAVYLCASSFLSSYNEQFFGPGTRLTVL.